Presented here are 20 T cell receptor beta chains from one specimen sequenced in a study of shared clonotypes between healthy human individuals. As defined, naive CD8 cells were CD45RO-negative and positively selected for CCR7, with terminally differentiated effector memory CD45RA+ cells excluded. Sequenced by immunoSEQ multiplex PCR; TCRdb stores in-frame clones only, minus some. The sample holds roughly 1,800,000 clones, approximately 94% seen once. Sample: naive CD8+ T cells sorted from blood. The receptors here all came from a man aged 18 to 35 in good health.

This chain links TRBV11-2 with TRBJ1-2; 8 bases align to TRBD1. After removal of 4 bases from V and 4 bases from J, the junction contained 5 bases not matched to a gene. Per the germline V gene, CDR1 is SGHAT and CDR2 is FQNNGV. There are 14 residues in the CDR3. Written as DNA, the CDR3 is TGTGCCAGCAGCTGGACAGGGTCGGGCTATGGCTACACCTTC. Translated: CASSWTGSGYGYTF. Filled out from reference TRBV11-2 and TRBJ1-2, the complete variable domain reads EAGVAQSPRYKIIEKRQSVAFWCNPISGHATLYWYQQILGQGPKLLIQFQNNGVVDDSQLPKDRFSAERLKGVDSTLKIQPAKLEDSAVYLCASSWTGSGYGYTFGSGTRLTVV.

In its sample, this clone was seen once. This chain joins TRBV7-9 and TRBJ2-7, with 8 bases matching TRBD1. V was clipped by 5 bases and J by 4 bases; unmatched bases: 4. Looked up from germline, CDR1 is SEHNR and CDR2 is FQNEAQ (reference sequence). The CDR3 has 13 residues. The CDR3 spells CASSTRQGYEQYF. As DNA, the CDR3 is TGTGCCAGCAGCACCCGACAGGGGTACGAGCAGTACTTC.

Notes on this clone: Other DNA sequences from this sample encode an identical CDR3 as well. This chain uses TRBV30 with TRBJ2-1, with TRBD1 as a possible D gene (6 bases). Germline assignment: CDR1 GTSNPN and CDR2 SVGIG (reference sequence). Trimming took 0 bases from V and 10 from J, leaving 10 bases between them. The CDR3 length is 12 residues. CDR3: CAWSVQGDEQFF. The CDR3 DNA follows: TGTGCCTGGAGTGTACAGGGAGACGAGCAGTTCTTC.

This chain connects TRBV5-4 to TRBJ2-3; D may correspond to TRBD1 or TRBD2 (5 bases each). V was cut by 3 bases and J by 7 bases, with 12 bases left in between. The CDR3 is 13 amino acids. Per germline, CDR1 SGHNT and CDR2 YYREEE (reference sequence). The CDR3 bases are TGTGCCAGCAGCTACCCTGAGGGGAATACGCAGTATTTT. It is translated as CASSYPEGNTQYF.

The chain combines TRBV12-5 with TRBJ2-2, with D possibly called TRBD1 or TRBD2 (5 bases each). Deletions cut 0 bases from V and 4 bases from J, with 12 bases between. Germline V gene data show CDR1 as LGHNT and CDR2 as FRNRAP. The CDR3 loop spans 16 amino acids. CDR3 nucleotide sequence: TGTGCTAGTGGTTTGGTTCAGGGTGAGGGCACCGGGGAGCTGTTTTTT. It codes for CASGLVQGEGTGELFF. Full variable domain (remainder filled in from reference TRBV12-5 and TRBJ2-2): DARVTQTPRHKVTEMGQEVTMRCQPILGHNTVFWYRQTMMQGLELLAYFRNRAPLDDSGMPKDRFSAEMPDATLATLKIQPSEPRDSAVYFCASGLVQGEGTGELFFGEGSRLTVL.

This rearrangement joins TRBV2 to TRBJ2-3; the D call may be TRBD1 or TRBD2 (5 bases each). Germline CDR1 is SNHLY and CDR2 is FYNNEI. This CDR3 has 15 amino acids. Trimming shortened V by 5 bases and J by 0 bases, and 12 bases separated the two germline ends. The chain's CDR3 is CASSWGMTSTDTQYF. The DNA for the CDR3 is TGTGCCAGCAGTTGGGGGATGACTAGCACAGATACGCAGTATTTT.

CDR3 sequence: CASRQGAQGYTF. As DNA, the CDR3 is TGTGCCAGCAGACAGGGGGCCCAGGGCTACACCTTC. The chain combines TRBV6-5 with TRBJ1-2; 9 bases align to TRBD1. The length of the CDR3 is 12 residues. V lost 6 bases and J lost 8; bases outside the gene matches: 4. The germline CDR1 and CDR2 sequences are MNHEY and SVGAGI.

The CDR3 sequence: CASSQLPSGGEGGETQYF. CDR3 DNA sequence: TGTGCCAGCAGCCAACTGCCTAGCGGGGGGGAGGGAGGAGAGACCCAGTACTTC. The V call is TRBV4-2, the J call TRBJ2-5; 12 nucleotides line up with TRBD2. The J segment lost 4 bases and the V segment lost 2 bases, leaving 11 bases of the junction unmatched. CDR3 size: 18 residues. Per the germline V gene, CDR1 is LGHNA and CDR2 is YNFKEQ.

This clone was detected only once. The chain carries TRBV6-6 and TRBJ2-5; no clear D gene. Germline V lookup: CDR1 MNHNY, CDR2 SVGAGI (reference sequence). The CDR3 totals 14 residues. V dropped 2 bases and J dropped 5 bases, with 12 bases sitting between them. This CDR3 reads CASSYRASTETQYF. The DNA for the CDR3 is TGTGCCAGCAGTTACAGGGCTAGTACGGAGACCCAGTACTTC.

This sequence joins TRBV19 and TRBJ1-5; unclear D gene. The CDR3 loop spans 15 amino acids. CDR1 is LNHDA, CDR2 SQIVND, per germline (reference sequence). The V and J ends lost 5 bases and 1 base respectively, with 12 bases between them. The CDR3 sequence is CASSPQVTSNQPQHF. As DNA, the CDR3 is TGTGCCAGTAGTCCCCAGGTGACGAGCAATCAGCCCCAGCATTTT.

The chain combines TRBV7-9 with TRBJ2-5; D gene unclear. V lost 2 bases, J lost 5 bases, and 6 bases lay in between. The CDR3 contains 12 residues. CDR1 is SEHNR, CDR2 FQNEAQ, per germline (reference sequence). CDR3 loop: CASSLSWETQYF. The CDR3 coding sequence is TGTGCCAGCAGCTTAAGCTGGGAGACCCAGTACTTC.

The chain employs TRBV12-5 and TRBJ1-5; a possible D gene is TRBD1 (5 bases). The CDR3 has 16 amino acids. The V and J ends lost 1 base and 4 bases respectively, with 14 bases between them. The germline V gene has CDR1 LGHNT and CDR2 FRNRAP. In nucleotides, the CDR3 is TGTGCTAGTGGTTTGGACACGACAGCCTATAATCAGCCCCAGCATTTT. As protein: CASGLDTTAYNQPQHF.

The chain carries TRBV27 and TRBJ2-4; TRBD2 might be the D (6 bases). The length of the CDR3 is 15 residues. The V gene's germline CDR1 is MNHEY and CDR2 SMNVEV (reference sequence). Trimming shortened V by 5 bases and J by 6 bases, and 17 bases separated the two germline ends. The CDR3 sequence is CASSPSQEGSNIQYF. DNA for the CDR3: TGTGCCAGCAGTCCCAGTCAGGAGGGCTCAAACATTCAGTACTTC.

The chain carries TRBV6-5 and TRBJ2-3, with 7 bases fitting TRBD2. This CDR3 is built from 14 residues. CDR1 is MNHEY, CDR2 SVGAGI, per germline. V lost 1 base to trimming and J lost 6 bases; unmatched junction nucleotides: 4. CDR3 nucleotides: TGTGCCAGCAGTTACTGGGGAGGGAAGGATACGCAGTATTTT. It encodes CASSYWGGKDTQYF.

Turning to this clone: This same CDR3 is encoded by further DNA sequences in the sample. CDR3 region: CASSSTGPGTEAFF. The CDR3 DNA reads TGTGCCAGCAGTTCTACAGGGCCGGGCACTGAAGCTTTCTTT. This chain links TRBV27 with TRBJ1-1; D is possibly TRBD1 (6 bases). The germline gives CDR1 MNHEY, CDR2 SMNVEV (reference sequence). CDR3 size: 14 residues. V lost 4 bases and J lost 4, with 13 bases in between.

This clone was detected only a few times. The chain carries TRBV6-6 and TRBJ2-7; 7 nucleotides align to TRBD1. Trimming cost V 2 bases and J 2 bases; bases outside gene matches: 3. This CDR3 has 14 residues. Germline V gene lookup returns CDR1 MNHNY and CDR2 SVGAGI (reference sequence). This CDR3 is CASSYGDSPYEQYF. DNA of the CDR3: TGTGCCAGCAGTTACGGGGACAGCCCCTACGAGCAGTACTTC.

The genes are TRBV7-9 and TRBJ1-4; the D gene is possibly TRBD1 (5 bases). V was trimmed by 4 bases and J by 3 bases, leaving 15 bases between them. Germline V lookup: CDR1 SEHNR, CDR2 FQNEAQ (reference sequence). The CDR3 consists of 16 residues. CDR3: CASSSDTLGANEKLFF. The CDR3 coding sequence is TGTGCCAGCAGCTCCGACACCCTGGGGGCTAATGAAAAACTGTTTTTT.

The chain combines TRBV13 with TRBJ2-3, with TRBD1 identical over 9 bases. With V trimmed by 4 bases and J by 4 bases, 15 bases remained unmatched. This CDR3 region has 18 residues. Germline V gene lookup returns CDR1 PRHDT and CDR2 FYEKMQ (reference sequence). The CDR3 is CASSSIQTGGGLADTQYF. CDR3 coding DNA: TGTGCCAGCAGCTCGATTCAAACAGGGGGCGGTTTGGCAGATACGCAGTATTTT.

CDR3 in amino acids: CASSIPGKQGIRGYGYTF. In nucleotides, the CDR3 is TGTGCCAGTAGTATCCCGGGCAAACAGGGAATAAGGGGCTATGGCTACACCTTC. The chain is built from TRBV19 and TRBJ1-2; TRBD1 is a possible D gene (6 bases). Germline V CDR1 and CDR2: LNHDA, SQIVND (reference sequence). This CDR3 contains 18 residues. Trimming removed 3 bases at V and 4 bases at J, with 24 bases between.

The V call is TRBV5-1, the J call TRBJ2-7; a weak D match, TRBD1 (6 bases). The CDR3 is made up of 12 amino acids. Germline V lookup: CDR1 SGHRS, CDR2 YFSETQ. The ends were cut back, 2 bases at V and 6 bases at J, with 9 bases in the middle. The CDR3 loop reads CASSFTGPEQYF. The CDR3 DNA follows: TGCGCCAGCAGCTTCACAGGGCCCGAGCAGTACTTC. Variable domain in full (rest from reference TRBV5-1 and TRBJ2-7): KAGVTQTPRYLIKTRGQQVTLSCSPISGHRSVSWYQQTPGQGLQFLFEYFSETQRNKGNFPGRFSGRQFSNSRSEMNVSTLELGDSALYLCASSFTGPEQYFGPGTRLTVT.